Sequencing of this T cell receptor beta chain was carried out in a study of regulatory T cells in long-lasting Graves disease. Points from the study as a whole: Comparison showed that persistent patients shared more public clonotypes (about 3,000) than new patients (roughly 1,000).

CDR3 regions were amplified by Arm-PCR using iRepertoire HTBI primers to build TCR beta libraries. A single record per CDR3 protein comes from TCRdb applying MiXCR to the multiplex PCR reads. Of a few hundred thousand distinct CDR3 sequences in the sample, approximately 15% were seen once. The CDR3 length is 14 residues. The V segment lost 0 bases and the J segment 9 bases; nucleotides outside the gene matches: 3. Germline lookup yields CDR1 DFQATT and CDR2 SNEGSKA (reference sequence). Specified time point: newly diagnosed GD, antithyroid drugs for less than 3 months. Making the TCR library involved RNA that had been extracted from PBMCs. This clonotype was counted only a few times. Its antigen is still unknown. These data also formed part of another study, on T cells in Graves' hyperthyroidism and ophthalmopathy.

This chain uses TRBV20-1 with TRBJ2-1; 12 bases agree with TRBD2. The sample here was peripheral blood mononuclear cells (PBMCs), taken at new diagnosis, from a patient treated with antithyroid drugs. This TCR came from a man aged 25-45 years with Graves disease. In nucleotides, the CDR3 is TGCAGTGCTAGAGAGGGGACTAGCGGGTCTGAGCAGTTCTTC. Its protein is CSAREGTSGSEQFF.